Listed below are T cell receptor beta chains from one sample, sequenced in a study of shared clonotypes between healthy human individuals. The protocol was immunoSEQ multiplex PCR, while the TCRdb copy is restricted to in-frame clones and leaves out a portion. The sample records millions of clones, around 93% being singletons. Input material: naive CD8+ T cells from PBMCs. These receptors were taken from a man aged 18 to 30 in good health. Some clones in this sample may be carry-over from other donors' samples. The CDR3 runs from the conserved cysteine through the conserved F or W. A D gene is named only where the DNA matches it firmly. Expanded clones are given a class, and other clones once, few, many or no size at all.

CASSLVGRLAGHNEQFF	TGCGCCAGCAGCTTGGTGGGCCGACTAGCGGGGCACAATGAGCAGTTCTTC	TRBD2	TRBV5-1	TRBJ2-1	-
CASSFGQGVVYEQYF	TGCGCCAGCAGCTTTGGACAGGGGGTCGTTTACGAGCAGTACTTC	TRBD1	TRBV4-1	TRBJ2-7	-
CASSYLSGGQGEKLFF	TGTGCCAGCAGTTACCTATCGGGGGGGCAAGGAGAAAAACTGTTTTTT	-	TRBV6-6	TRBJ1-4	-
CATYLLADNEQFF	TGTGCCACCTATCTCCTAGCGGACAATGAGCAGTTCTTC	TRBD2	TRBV2	TRBJ2-1	-
CASSFGGPGNTIYF	TGTGCCAGCAGTTTTGGGGGACCTGGAAACACCATATATTTT	-	TRBV28	TRBJ1-3	-
CASSETEGYEQYF	TGTGCCAGCAGTGAGACAGAAGGATACGAGCAGTACTTC	-	TRBV25-1	TRBJ2-7	-
CASSSPGSPYNEQFF	TGTGCCAGCAGCTCCCCCGGGTCCCCCTACAATGAGCAGTTCTTC	-	TRBV7-3	TRBJ2-1	-
CASSLVPLF	TGTGCCAGCAGCTTAGTACCACTCTTC	-	TRBV7-9	TRBJ1-2	once
CASSLRGRAYGYTF	TGTGCCAGCAGTTTAAGAGGACGGGCTTATGGCTACACCTTC	-	TRBV28	TRBJ1-2	-
CASSSEAAGGPPGELFF	TGTGCCAGCAGCTCAGAGGCGGCGGGAGGGCCCCCCGGGGAGCTGTTTTTT	TRBD2	TRBV7-6	TRBJ2-2	-
CASSYFDRGYGYTF	TGTGCCAGCAGTTACTTTGACAGGGGGTACGGCTACACCTTC	TRBD1	TRBV6-5	TRBJ1-2	-
CASSQGPGLYEQYF	TGCGCCAGCAGCCAAGGCCCTGGCCTTTACGAGCAGTACTTC	-	TRBV4-1	TRBJ2-7	-
CASSTGSSYNEQFF	TGTGCCAGTAGCACAGGGAGCTCCTACAATGAGCAGTTCTTC	-	TRBV19	TRBJ2-1	-
CASSPSRDEQYF	TGTGCCAGCAGTCCCTCCCGAGACGAGCAGTACTTC	-	TRBV28	TRBJ2-7	-
CASSLAASGSIEQFF	TGTGCCAGCAGTTTAGCGGCTAGCGGGTCGATTGAGCAGTTCTTC	TRBD2	TRBV27	TRBJ2-1	once
CASSPPDTSNYGYTF	TGTGCCAGCTCACCACCGGACACTTCTAACTATGGCTACACCTTC	-	TRBV18	TRBJ1-2	-
CASSTVSGNTIYF	TGTGCCAGCAGTACTGTCTCTGGAAACACCATATATTTT	-	TRBV27	TRBJ1-3	-
CASSPDWISSYNEQFF	TGTGCCAGCAGCCCTGACTGGATAAGCTCCTACAATGAGCAGTTCTTC	-	TRBV7-3	TRBJ2-1	-
CASSTSPSGGTQYF	TGTGCCAGCTCGACCTCCCCTAGCGGTGGTACGCAGTATTTT	TRBD2	TRBV28	TRBJ2-3	-
CASSPAQGASATEAFF	TGTGCCAGCAGCCCAGCACAGGGGGCGAGTGCCACTGAAGCTTTCTTT	TRBD1	TRBV7-9	TRBJ1-1	few
CASSFTPYEQYF	TGTGCCAGCAGCTTCACACCCTACGAGCAGTACTTC	-	TRBV7-8	TRBJ2-7	-
CATSAGTGFYEQYF	TGTGCCACCAGCGCCGGGACAGGGTTCTACGAGCAGTACTTC	TRBD1	TRBV15	TRBJ2-7	-
CASSQSPGTSGLLDEQYF	TGCGCCAGCAGCCAAAGTCCCGGGACTAGCGGTCTCTTGGACGAGCAGTACTTC	TRBD2	TRBV4-3	TRBJ2-7	-
CASSEGRLVDEQYF	TGTGCCAGCAGCGAGGGACGGCTAGTGGACGAGCAGTACTTC	-	TRBV5-6	TRBJ2-7	-
CASRPRGDTGELFF	TGTGCCAGCAGGCCTCGCGGGGACACCGGGGAGCTGTTTTTT	-	TRBV5-4	TRBJ2-2	once
CASSPTGTGGVWYTEAFF	TGTGCCAGCAGCCCCACCGGGACAGGGGGCGTGTGGTACACTGAAGCTTTCTTT	TRBD1	TRBV13	TRBJ1-1	-
CASSSFGGHTEAFF	TGTGCCAGCAGTTCGTTCGGGGGGCACACTGAAGCTTTCTTT	-	TRBV27	TRBJ1-1	-
CATTLGGAPSGELFF	TGTGCCACCACCCTAGGCGGGGCCCCCTCCGGGGAGCTGTTTTTT	-	TRBV5-6	TRBJ2-2	-
CASSFTGSYNEQFF	TGTGCCAGCAGTTTCACGGGATCTTACAATGAGCAGTTCTTC	-	TRBV27	TRBJ2-1	-
CASNRPTLAVGYEQYF	TGTGCCAGCAATCGCCCTACCTTAGCCGTAGGCTACGAGCAGTACTTC	-	TRBV28	TRBJ2-7	-
CASSLDVGFGGYNEQFF	TGTGCCAGCAGCTTAGATGTCGGGTTTGGGGGCTACAATGAGCAGTTCTTC	-	TRBV11-3	TRBJ2-1	-
CASSLGLDSNQPQHF	TGTGCCAGCAGCTTAGGACTGGATAGCAATCAGCCCCAGCATTTT	-	TRBV7-9	TRBJ1-5	once
CASRGIDRLGRYEQYF	TGTGCCAGCAGGGGGATTGACCGACTAGGTCGGTACGAGCAGTACTTC	-	TRBV27	TRBJ2-7	-
CASSPTGEWYEQYF	TGTGCCAGCAGCCCCACCGGGGAGTGGTACGAGCAGTACTTC	-	TRBV11-2	TRBJ2-7	-
CASSIVYHPYQPQHF	TGTGCCAGTAGTATAGTATACCACCCTTATCAGCCCCAGCATTTT	-	TRBV19	TRBJ1-5	-
CASSQRLGSYEQYF	TGCGCCAGCAGCCAAAGGCTAGGCTCCTACGAGCAGTACTTC	-	TRBV4-1	TRBJ2-7	-
CASSFSPYNEQFF	TGTGCCAGCAGTTTCTCCCCTTACAATGAGCAGTTCTTC	-	TRBV27	TRBJ2-1	-
CASSLAGAGGANVLTF	TGTGCCAGCAGCTTAGCCGGGGCGGGTGGGGCCAACGTCCTGACTTTC	-	TRBV11-2	TRBJ2-6	once
CASSLGGILRYEQYF	TGTGCCAGCAGCTTAGGCGGCATTCTTCGGTACGAGCAGTACTTC	-	TRBV7-2	TRBJ2-7	-
CASTTGPGKGNQPQHF	TGTGCCAGCACTACCGGCCCCGGGAAGGGGAATCAGCCCCAGCATTTT	-	TRBV27	TRBJ1-5	-
CASSVGGGNSYEQYF	TGTGCCAGCAGCGTAGGAGGCGGGAATTCGTACGAGCAGTACTTC	-	TRBV9	TRBJ2-7	-
CASSPASGSWYEQYF	TGCGCCAGCAGCCCCGCTAGCGGGAGTTGGTACGAGCAGTACTTC	TRBD2	TRBV5-1	TRBJ2-7	-
CASSLEGEGGDTEAFF	TGTGCCAGCAGCTTAGAGGGGGAGGGTGGTGACACTGAAGCTTTCTTT	-	TRBV13	TRBJ1-1	-
CASSLSPGGYGYTF	TGTGCCAGCAGTTTATCCCCAGGGGGATATGGCTACACCTTC	TRBD1	TRBV27	TRBJ1-2	-
CASSLGGERWETQYF	TGTGCCAGCAGCTTAGGGGGAGAGAGGTGGGAGACCCAGTACTTC	-	TRBV7-8	TRBJ2-5	-
CASSSQPGRKANDTEAFF	TGTGCCAGCAGCTCTCAGCCGGGACGGAAGGCCAATGACACTGAAGCTTTCTTT	-	TRBV7-9	TRBJ1-1	few
CASSAEGTQYF	TGTGCCAGCAGTGCGGAGGGGACCCAGTACTTC	-	TRBV25-1	TRBJ2-5	-
CASSLQGFMNTEAFF	TGTGCCAGCAGTTTACAGGGTTTCATGAACACTGAAGCTTTCTTT	-	TRBV27	TRBJ1-1	-
CASSFQGAAEAFF	TGTGCCAGCAGCTTTCAGGGGGCGGCTGAAGCTTTCTTT	TRBD1	TRBV7-9	TRBJ1-1	-
CASSSTNNLRDSSYEQYF	TGTGCCAGCAGCTCTACGAATAATCTGCGGGACAGCTCCTACGAGCAGTACTTC	-	TRBV11-2	TRBJ2-7	-
CASSYLAGTNTEAFF	TGTGCCAGCAGTTACTTAGCCGGGACGAACACTGAAGCTTTCTTT	-	TRBV6-6	TRBJ1-1	-
CASSFFAGAYEQYF	TGTGCCAGCAGTTTTTTTGCGGGAGCGTACGAGCAGTACTTC	TRBD2	TRBV27	TRBJ2-7	-
CASSTKREGANEQFF	TGTGCCAGCAGCACGAAGCGGGAGGGGGCGAATGAGCAGTTCTTC	TRBD2	TRBV7-9	TRBJ2-1	-